A single sample is the source of the 20 T cell receptor beta chains below, sequenced in a study of T cell responses to AZD1222 COVID-19 vaccine. The repertoire was sequenced with immunoSEQ multiplex PCR; TCRdb's copy has only in-frame clones and lacks some. The repertoire includes about 150,000 clones, around nine tenths of them detected once, and roughly 4% sits in the top ten. This material consisted of peripheral blood, taken 28 days after the second AZD1222 dose. The receptors stem from an adult who received the AZD1222 COVID-19 vaccine.

The chain has TRBV9 and TRBJ2-1; the match to TRBD2 covers 7 bases. The CDR3 has 12 amino acids. CDR1 SGDLS and CDR2 YYNGEE come from the germline V gene. With V trimmed by 3 bases and J by 9 bases, 3 bases remained unmatched. Written as DNA, the CDR3 is TGTGCCAGCAGCGCCTGGGAGGGTGAGCAGTTCTTC. Translation: CASSAWEGEQFF.

The V and J genes are TRBV6-1 and TRBJ1-1; TRBD1 agrees at 7 bases. Per the germline V gene, CDR1 is MNHNS and CDR2 is SASEGT. The junction had 5 bases not matched to a gene; V was cut back by 3 bases and J by 1 base. CDR3 length: 15 amino acids. The CDR3 nucleotides are TGTGCCAGCAGTGATGGTTACAGGGGGAACACTGAAGCTTTCTTT. Translated, it gives CASSDGYRGNTEAFF.

The chain is built from TRBV19 and TRBJ2-6; 8 bases are shared with TRBD1. Germline assignment: CDR1 LNHDA and CDR2 SQIVND (reference sequence). Trimming at V came to 10 bases and at J to 0 bases, leaving 8 bases not matched to a gene. The CDR3 has 16 residues. The CDR3 loop is CATRQGSGSGANVLTF. As DNA, the CDR3 is TGTGCCACAAGACAGGGGAGTGGCTCTGGGGCCAACGTCCTGACTTTC.

J is TRBJ1-1 and V is TRBV20-1, with D uncertain. CDR3 size: 12 residues. V was cut by 3 bases and J by 5 bases, with 10 bases left in between. Germline V gene data show CDR1 as DFQATT and CDR2 as SNEGSKA (reference sequence). Written as DNA, the CDR3 is TGCAGTGCTAGTGGAGGTTTAACTGAAGCTTTCTTT. Its protein product is CSASGGLTEAFF.

V usage is TRBV5-5 and J usage is TRBJ1-1; no clear D. The CDR3 has 15 residues. Per germline, CDR1 SGHKS and CDR2 YYEKEE (reference sequence). V was pared by 4 bases and J by 5 bases, with 18 bases between. The CDR3 DNA reads TGTGCCAGCAGCATGGGAGGTGGGTGGCTAACTGAAGCTTTCTTT. Translating it yields CASSMGGGWLTEAFF.

V and J are TRBV4-3 and TRBJ1-6, with D perhaps TRBD1 (6 bases). Germline loops: CDR1 LGHNA, CDR2 YSLEER. This CDR3 has 16 residues. V dropped 3 bases and J dropped 5 bases, with 14 bases sitting between them. CDR3 nucleotide sequence: TGCGCCAGCAGCCAGGCAGGGGACCGGGATAATTCACCCCTCCACTTT. It is translated as CASSQAGDRDNSPLHF.

This chain uses TRBV18 with TRBJ1-6; D not certain. From germline, CDR1 is KGHSH and CDR2 LQKENI. CDR3 length: 17 residues. Trimming left V 3 bases short and J 10 bases short, with 22 bases between. CDR3 nucleotide sequence: TGTGCCAGCTCACCCAACCTACATGGCTCGGTTAAATCACCCCTCCACTTT. Encoded protein: CASSPNLHGSVKSPLHF.

The CDR3 sequence: CSVPNEQFF. The CDR3 nucleotides are TGCAGCGTCCCCAATGAGCAGTTCTTC. The rearrangement joins TRBV29-1 to TRBJ2-1; D call uncertain. V lost 6 bases, J lost 6 bases, and 3 bases lay in between. There are 9 residues in the CDR3. Germline V CDR1 and CDR2: SQVTM, ANQGSEA.

The chain carries TRBV3-1 (or the pseudogene TRBV3-2) and TRBJ2-6; D tentatively reads TRBD1 or TRBD2 (6 bases each). Germline values: CDR1 LGHDT, CDR2 YNNKEL (reference sequence). V was clipped by 2 bases and J by 0 bases, with 17 bases between them. The CDR3 contains 19 residues. For the CDR3, the DNA is TGTGCCAGCAGCCAATCGAGGGTCAAGGGGGGCTCTGGGGCCAACGTCCTGACTTTC. Translated, it gives CASSQSRVKGGSGANVLTF.

This chain links TRBV4-3 with TRBJ1-2; maybe TRBD1 (6 bases). The CDR3 totals 16 residues. In germline, CDR1 is LGHNA, CDR2 YSLEER. Trimming left V 0 bases short and J 2 bases short, with 13 bases between. CDR3 sequence reads: CASSQDAGALNYGYTF. In nucleotides, the CDR3 is TGCGCCAGCAGCCAAGATGCAGGGGCCCTCAACTATGGCTACACCTTC.

The chain couples TRBV5-6 to TRBJ2-7; D possibly uses TRBD1 or TRBD2 (5 bases each). V gave up 2 bases and J gave up 7 bases, with 19 bases separating them. The CDR3 totals 15 residues. CDR1 and CDR2 (germline): SGHDT, YYEEEE. Here the CDR3 DNA reads TGTGCCAGCAGCTTAAGGGACCGGGCAAGTGGGGAGCAGTACTTC. Amino acid sequence: CASSLRDRASGEQYF.

The chain recombines TRBV4-1 with TRBJ1-3; 7 bases match TRBD1. Germline-derived CDR1 and CDR2 are MGHRA and YSYEKL. The J segment lost 5 bases and the V segment lost 1 base, leaving 11 bases of the junction unmatched. The CDR3 totals 17 residues. CDR3 coding DNA: TGCGCCAGCAGCCAAGGGGCCGCGACAGGGTTTAGAAACACCATATATTTT. It is translated as CASSQGAATGFRNTIYF.

The chain employs TRBV4-3 and TRBJ1-5; D is undetermined. Germline CDR1 reads LGHNA; CDR2 reads YSLEER. The CDR3 is made up of 15 amino acids. V gave up 1 base and J gave up 7 bases, with 14 bases separating them. CDR3 protein: CASSQAPSAHQPQHF. In nucleotides, the CDR3 is TGCGCCAGCAGCCAAGCCCCCTCAGCACACCAGCCCCAGCATTTT.

This clone has just one count. This chain links TRBV5-5 with TRBJ1-5, with D tentatively TRBD1 (5 bases). Germline values: CDR1 SGHKS, CDR2 YYEKEE (reference sequence). This CDR3 comprises 16 residues. The V and J ends lost 4 bases and 4 bases respectively, with 18 bases between them. This CDR3 reads CASSPPPGALNQPQHF. The CDR3 region has the DNA TGTGCCAGCAGCCCGCCTCCCGGGGCCCTAAATCAGCCCCAGCATTTT.

This chain joins TRBV9 and TRBJ1-1; possible D gene TRBD1, 5 bases. The germline V and J ends were trimmed by 4 bases and 4 bases, with 11 bases remaining between them. The V gene's germline CDR1 is SGDLS and CDR2 YYNGEE. The CDR3 contains 13 residues. CDR3 in amino acids: CASSRGHPTEAFF. CDR3 in DNA: TGTGCCAGCAGCAGAGGACACCCCACTGAAGCTTTCTTT.

The chain employs TRBV7-9 and TRBJ1-1, with 8 positions matching TRBD1. There are 17 residues in the CDR3. The J segment lost 0 bases and the V segment lost 5 bases, leaving 11 bases of the junction unmatched. The germline V gene encodes CDR1 SEHNR and CDR2 FQNEAQ (reference sequence). CDR3 loop: CASSLTGTGLLNTEAFF. CDR3 coding DNA: TGTGCCAGCAGCCTAACAGGGACAGGACTCCTGAACACTGAAGCTTTCTTT.

This clone was detected only once. The genes are TRBV18 and TRBJ1-5; tentatively, D is TRBD1 (6 bases). Trimming cost V 4 bases and J 4 bases, with 8 bases left between them. The CDR3 has 13 residues. CDR1 KGHSH and CDR2 LQKENI come from the germline V gene. CDR3 residues: CASSRTENQPQHF. CDR3 in DNA: TGTGCCAGCTCACGGACAGAAAATCAGCCCCAGCATTTT.

This clone was found once. The CDR3 coding sequence is TGTGCCAGCAGTGAGAGTAGGCGGTTGAACACTGAAGCTTTCTTT. Translating gives CASSESRRLNTEAFF. V and J are TRBV27 and TRBJ1-1; D gene uncertain. The V gene lost 5 bases and the J gene lost 0 bases, with 13 bases spanning the gap. Per germline, CDR1 MNHEY and CDR2 SMNVEV (reference sequence). CDR3 length equals 15 residues.

This clone appeared a single time. The chain uses TRBV24-1 and TRBJ2-1, with 8 bases matching TRBD2. Germline assignment: CDR1 KGHDR and CDR2 SFDVKD. The CDR3 loop spans 16 amino acids. The junction had 6 bases not matched to a gene; V was cut back by 4 bases and J by 2 bases. This CDR3 is CATSDRSGGAYNEQFF. CDR3 nucleotide sequence: TGTGCCACCAGTGACCGTTCGGGGGGGGCCTACAATGAGCAGTTCTTC.

V usage is TRBV21-1 and J usage is TRBJ2-7. TRBV21-1 is a recognized pseudogene. CDR3 length: 15 amino acids. CDR3 in amino acids: CASSNPSAPAYEQYF. CDR3 bases: TGTGCCAGCAGCAACCCTTCGGCCCCGGCCTACGAGCAGTACTTC.